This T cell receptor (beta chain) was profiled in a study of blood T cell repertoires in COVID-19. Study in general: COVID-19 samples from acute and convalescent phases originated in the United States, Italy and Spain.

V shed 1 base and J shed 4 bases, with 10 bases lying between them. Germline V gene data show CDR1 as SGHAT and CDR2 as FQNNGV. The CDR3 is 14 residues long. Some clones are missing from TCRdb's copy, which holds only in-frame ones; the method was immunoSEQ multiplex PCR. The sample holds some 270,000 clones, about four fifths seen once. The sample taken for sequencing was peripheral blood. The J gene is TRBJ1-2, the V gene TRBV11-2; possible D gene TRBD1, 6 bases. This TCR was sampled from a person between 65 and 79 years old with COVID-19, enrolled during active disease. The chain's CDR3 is CASSLVTGPYGYTF. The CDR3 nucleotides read TGTGCCAGCAGCTTAGTGACAGGCCCCTATGGCTACACCTTC.